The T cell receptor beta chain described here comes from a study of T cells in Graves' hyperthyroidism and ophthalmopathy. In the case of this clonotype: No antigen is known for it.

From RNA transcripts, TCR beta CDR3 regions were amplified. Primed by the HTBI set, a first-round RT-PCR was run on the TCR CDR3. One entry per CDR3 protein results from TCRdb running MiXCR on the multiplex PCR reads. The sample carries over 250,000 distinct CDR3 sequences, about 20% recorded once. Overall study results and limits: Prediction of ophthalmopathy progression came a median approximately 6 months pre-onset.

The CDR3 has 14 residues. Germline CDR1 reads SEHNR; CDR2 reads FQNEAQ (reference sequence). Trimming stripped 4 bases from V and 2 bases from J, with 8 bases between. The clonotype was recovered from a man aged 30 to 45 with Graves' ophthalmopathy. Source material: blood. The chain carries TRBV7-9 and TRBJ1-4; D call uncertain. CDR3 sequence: CASSSDGTNEKLFF. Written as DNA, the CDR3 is TGTGCCAGCAGCTCCGACGGCACTAATGAAAAACTGTTTTTT.